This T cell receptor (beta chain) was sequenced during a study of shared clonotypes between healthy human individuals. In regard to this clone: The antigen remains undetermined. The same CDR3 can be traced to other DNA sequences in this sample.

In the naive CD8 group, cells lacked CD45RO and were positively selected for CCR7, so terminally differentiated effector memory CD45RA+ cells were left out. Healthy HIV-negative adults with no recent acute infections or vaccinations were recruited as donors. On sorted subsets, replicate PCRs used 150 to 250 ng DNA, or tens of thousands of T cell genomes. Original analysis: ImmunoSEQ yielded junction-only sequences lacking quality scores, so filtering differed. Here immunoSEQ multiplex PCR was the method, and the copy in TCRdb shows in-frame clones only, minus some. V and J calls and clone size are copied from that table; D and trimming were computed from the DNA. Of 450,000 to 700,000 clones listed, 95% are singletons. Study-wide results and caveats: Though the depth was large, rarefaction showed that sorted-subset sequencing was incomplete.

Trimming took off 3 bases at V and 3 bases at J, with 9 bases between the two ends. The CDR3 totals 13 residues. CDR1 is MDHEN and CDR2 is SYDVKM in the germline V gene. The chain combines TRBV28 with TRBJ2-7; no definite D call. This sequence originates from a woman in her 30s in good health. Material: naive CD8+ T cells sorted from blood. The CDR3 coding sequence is TGTGCCAGCAGTTTGGGCGGAAGCTACGAGCAGTACTTC. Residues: CASSLGGSYEQYF.